This T cell receptor beta chain was captured in a study of graft-versus-host responses after intestinal transplantation. Using immunoSEQ multiplex PCR, the repertoire was profiled, and TCRdb retains in-frame clones only, with some absent. The sample has tens of thousands of clones; about 90% are singletons. Comments on this clone: Its antigen is undetermined.

Germline V gene lookup returns CDR1 MGHRA and CDR2 YSYEKL. There are 14 residues in the CDR3. Trimming removed 4 bases at V and 4 bases at J, with 11 bases between. The source was unstimulated CD8+ T cells sorted from spleen or lymph node cells, collected before intestinal transplant. J is TRBJ1-5 and V is TRBV4-1; D unclear. The clonotype was recovered from a human donor who received an intestinal transplant. This CDR3 is CASSRAGVNQPQHF. CDR3 DNA: TGCGCCAGCAGCCGGGCGGGTGTGAATCAGCCCCAGCATTTT.